The present T cell receptor (beta chain) was sequenced within a study of blood T cell repertoires in COVID-19. Background on the study: Specimens from acute and convalescent COVID-19 originated in the United States, Italy and Spain. From T cells, B-cell-depleted T cells, or PBMCs came the material, which was cDNA or gDNA.

One Seattle source followed patients from active infection through their disease course. Assay used: immunoSEQ multiplex PCR; TCRdb lists only in-frame clones, some missing. The profile covers some 75,000 clones, with 75% to 90% appearing a single time and around 13% taken by the ten largest. The CDR3 extends over 13 amino acids. The germline gives CDR1 SGHVS, CDR2 FQNEAQ. Trimming took 1 base from V and 4 from J, leaving 7 bases between them. Sequencing was performed on peripheral blood. This chain links TRBV7-8 with TRBJ1-1; maybe TRBD1 (6 bases). The receptor comes from a man in his fifties or sixties with COVID-19, enrolled during active disease. The DNA for the CDR3 is TGTGCCAGCAGCTTAGGGACAGTCACTGAAGCTTTCTTT. Amino acid sequence: CASSLGTVTEAFF.